This record covers a single T cell receptor beta chain. The sample originates from a study of blood T cells in healthy people across ages. A second PCR of 7 to 11 cycles used a sample-barcoded 5' primer and a J-beta primer mix. TCRdb analysed the 5' RACE reads with MiXCR anew, one entry per CDR3 protein. This table has about 930,000 distinct CDR3 sequences, about 28% appearing once. CDR3 length: 14 residues. Germline V CDR1 and CDR2: LGHDT, YNNKEL (reference sequence). V was pared by 0 bases and J by 13 bases, with 16 bases between. These data also formed part of another study, on T cells of mothers and their children.

The chain joins TRBV3-1 to TRBJ2-4, with D perhaps matching TRBD1 (5 bases). The material sequenced was blood. The receptor was isolated from a woman aged 35 to 49 in good health. CDR3 coding DNA: TGTGCCAGCAGCCAAGAAACGTGGGGCAACGGGCAGTACTTC. It is translated as CASSQETWGNGQYF.